This T cell receptor (beta chain) was retrieved from a study of blood T cell repertoires in COVID-19. Looking at the study overall: From the United States, Italy and Spain came samples of acute and convalescent COVID-19.

CDR1 is SGHRS, CDR2 YFSETQ, per germline. The CDR3 contains 13 residues. A word on this clone: Sequence at one end of the junction differs from germline and may be a read error.

In the study's own analysis: Nucleated cell counts were estimated from reference gene primer amplification. Here immunoSEQ multiplex PCR was the method, and the copy in TCRdb shows in-frame clones only, minus some. V and J calls and clone size follow that table, whereas D and trimming were derived from the DNA. Found here are 130,000 or so clones, approximately 85% of them singletons; the top ten hold 4.3%. The receptor was derived from a human donor in a cohort sampled during active COVID-19. The V gene is TRBV5-1, the J gene TRBJ2-5; 9 bases match TRBD1. The material sequenced was peripheral blood. CDR3 in DNA: TGCGCCAGCAGCTTGAACAGGGGGCCTTCCAGAGACTTC. Amino acids: CASSLNRGPSRDF.